These T cell receptor beta chains were read from a single sample in a study of cytomegalovirus exposure and HLA in healthy donors. Clones were read by immunoSEQ multiplex PCR, and TCRdb kept only the in-frame ones, dropping some. This repertoire shows roughly 200,000 clones, 70% to 80% found once; its top ten account for 2.9%. The sample taken for sequencing was PBMCs. All receptors derive from a woman aged 25-40 years in good health and CMV-seronegative. The CDR3 runs from the conserved cysteine through the conserved F or W. A D gene is named only where the DNA matches it firmly. Clone size is not always given. Where it is, it says once, few, many or a class for expanded clones.

clone_size j_call v_call d_call cdr3_nt cdr3_aa
NA TRBJ2-7 TRBV7-9 TRBD1 TGTGCCAGCAGCTTAAAAGGGGGCGAGGACTACGAGCAGTACTTC CASSLKGGEDYEQYF
NA TRBJ2-7 TRBV28 TRBD2 TGTGCCAGCAGTCCTCAGCGGGAGGTTGGCGAGCAGTACTTC CASSPQREVGEQYF
NA TRBJ1-1 TRBV7-6 NA TGTGCCAGCAGCCGTTACGGAGGTGAAGCTTTCTTT CASSRYGGEAFF
NA TRBJ2-7 TRBV5-1 NA TGCGCCAGCAGAGAAGGACAGACCTACGAGCAGTACTTC CASREGQTYEQYF
NA TRBJ2-3 TRBV5-6 NA TGTGCCAGCAGCTTTCCGGGGGGCGGGTCAGATACGCAGTATTTT CASSFPGGGSDTQYF
few TRBJ2-7 TRBV25-1 NA TGTGCCAGCACCCGGGGAGACTCCTACGAGCAGTACTTC CASTRGDSYEQYF
NA TRBJ1-2 TRBV5-8 NA TGTGCCAGCAGCTTGGTCGGGAACTATGGCTACACCTTC CASSLVGNYGYTF
NA TRBJ2-3 TRBV29-1 TRBD1 TGCAGCGGACAGGGGGCTACGCAGTATTTT CSGQGATQYF
NA TRBJ2-1 TRBV29-1 TRBD2 TGCAGCGTTGGACCCGGACTAGCGGGAAGCCAGAATTACAATGAGCAGTTCTTC CSVGPGLAGSQNYNEQFF
few TRBJ1-5 TRBV10-3 TRBD1 TGTGCCATCAGCACAGGGGGCTATCAGCCCCAGCATTTT CAISTGGYQPQHF
NA TRBJ2-7 TRBV2 TRBD2 TGTGCCAGCAGTGTCGGGGGGGGATCCTACGAGCAGTACTTC CASSVGGGSYEQYF
NA TRBJ1-1 TRBV4-1 TRBD1 TGCGCCAGCAGCCCGACGGGACAGGGGCGGGGGGAAGCTTTCTTT CASSPTGQGRGEAFF
few TRBJ2-7 TRBV6-5 TRBD1 TGTGCCAGCAGTTCGGGACAGGGCGCCTACGAGCAGTACTTC CASSSGQGAYEQYF
NA TRBJ2-5 TRBV6-5 NA TGTGCCAGCAGTTTCCGACAGGAGACCCAGTACTTC CASSFRQETQYF
once TRBJ2-4 TRBV18 NA TGTGCCAGCTCACCGTTGTCGCGTGGGGGCGCCAAAAACATTCAGTACTTC CASSPLSRGGAKNIQYF
NA TRBJ2-1 TRBV7-2 TRBD2 TGTGCCAGCGCCAAAACCGGGACTAGCGGGGGGGTCCCCGAGCAGTTCTTC CASAKTGTSGGVPEQFF